The table lists the clone carrying this T cell receptor (beta chain) with a few counts. The data originate from a study of human T cells and chemical hapten exposure. Overall study context: Per-sample TCR yields varied mainly from small pooled library volume differences.

Time point here: patch test 1, 2 weeks after DPC sensitization. Treatment indicated: therapeutic diphenylcyclopropenone sensitization with weekly scalp DPC. Staff drew blood before applying each patch test. The CDR3 consists of 14 residues. V was shortened by 0 bases and J by 1 base, with 6 bases between the two germline ends. Germline assignment: CDR1 DFQATT and CDR2 SNEGSKA (reference sequence). In the authors' workflow: Between about 20,000 and 690,600 TCRs appeared in each sample, and the median stood at 95,638. Via MiXCR, TCRdb re-called the RACE reads, giving one row per CDR3 protein. The V and J calls come from TCRdb's annotation, not from the publication. The sample yields 300,000 to 350,000 distinct CDR3 sequences, roughly 6.9% seen once.

The rearrangement joins TRBV20-1 to TRBJ1-4; D uncertain. The sample in question was whole blood, obtained in connection with sensitization to the hapten diphenylcyclopropenone (DPC). The receptor comes from a woman aged 18-30 years with alopecia areata. Some clones in this sample may be carry-over from other donors' samples. The CDR3 bases are TGCAGTGCTAGAGACAGGAGAACTAATGAAAAACTGTTTTTT. It is translated as CSARDRRTNEKLFF.